Below are 22 T cell receptor beta chains sequenced from a single sample in a study of OX40 agonist ivuxolimab in advanced cancers. Repertoires were generated with immunoSEQ multiplex PCR, while TCRdb's copy carries only in-frame clones and drops some. The sample has 75,000 to 90,000 clones, around nine tenths seen once. The starting material was CD4+ or CD8+ T cells sorted from blood, obtained in a trial of the OX40 agonist ivuxolimab. These receptors originate from an adult with an advanced solid tumor such as melanoma, head and neck, liver or kidney cancer.

This clone was seen only a few times. V usage is TRBV7-8 and J usage is TRBJ1-5, with D maybe TRBD1 (5 bases). CDR1 is SGHVS, CDR2 FQNEAQ, per germline. The CDR3 is made up of 14 amino acids. V was cut by 2 bases and J by 4 bases, with 9 bases left in between. The CDR3 nucleotides are TGTGCCAGCAGCTTACAGGGCCCGAATCAGCCCCAGCATTTT. Translation: CASSLQGPNQPQHF.

J is TRBJ2-5 and V is TRBV6-5, with TRBD2 matching 7 bases. V was pared by 6 bases and J by 5 bases, with 9 bases of the junction left unmatched. Germline V gene sequence: CDR1 MNHEY, CDR2 SVGAGI. The CDR3 extends over 14 amino acids. Written as DNA, the CDR3 is TGTGCCAGCAGGGGCGGCGGGAGAGGGGAGACCCAGTACTTC. This translates into CASRGGGRGETQYF.

The rearrangement links TRBV2 to TRBJ2-7; D not certain. V was clipped by 4 bases and J by 10 bases, with 17 bases between them. Germline CDR1 is SNHLY and CDR2 is FYNNEI. The CDR3 spans 13 residues. In nucleotides, the CDR3 is TGTGCCAGCAGTGTCCCTCTTGCGACTGTTCAGTACTTC. The encoded protein is CASSVPLATVQYF.

The chain combines TRBV19 with TRBJ2-1; possibly TRBD2 for D (6 bases). CDR1 and CDR2 (germline): LNHDA, SQIVND (reference sequence). This CDR3 is built from 17 residues. Trimming removed 2 bases at V and 0 bases at J, with 14 bases between. The CDR3 bases are TGTGCCAGTAGTATAACCCCGTCTAGCGTCTCCTACAATGAGCAGTTCTTC. Translation: CASSITPSSVSYNEQFF.

This chain joins TRBV5-1 and TRBJ2-1, with TRBD2 matching over 12 bases. V was clipped by 2 bases and J by 9 bases; unmatched bases: 6. CDR3 length equals 15 residues. Germline CDR1 reads SGHRS; CDR2 reads YFSETQ. This CDR3 reads CASSFLAGGVGEQFF. CDR3 coding DNA: TGCGCCAGCAGCTTCCTAGCGGGAGGGGTAGGTGAGCAGTTCTTC.

The genes are TRBV5-6 and TRBJ2-7, with D possibly matching TRBD1 (6 bases). Trimming cost V 1 base and J 0 bases, with 11 bases left between them. The length of the CDR3 is 15 residues. The germline gives CDR1 SGHDT, CDR2 YYEEEE. CDR3 sequence: CASSLYGQTSYEQYF. The CDR3 DNA reads TGTGCCAGCAGCTTGTACGGACAGACCTCCTACGAGCAGTACTTC.

V and J are TRBV29-1 and TRBJ2-3; D remains ambiguous. Per the germline V gene, CDR1 is SQVTM and CDR2 is ANQGSEA. V was pared by 1 base and J by 0 bases, with 8 bases between. This CDR3 has 14 residues. CDR3 protein: CSVEGEASTDTQYF. The CDR3 DNA sequence: TGCAGCGTTGAAGGTGAGGCTAGCACAGATACGCAGTATTTT.

V gene TRBV6-1 combines with J gene TRBJ1-4, with no clear D. The CDR3 extends over 16 amino acids. Trimming removed 4 bases at V and 2 bases at J, with 14 bases between. Germline V gene data show CDR1 as MNHNS and CDR2 as SASEGT. The CDR3 region has the DNA TGTGCCAGCAGTGGGACCGAGGCGGGGACTAATGAAAAACTGTTTTTT. Protein sequence: CASSGTEAGTNEKLFF.

The chain recombines TRBV4-2 with TRBJ2-3, with 8 nucleotides matching TRBD2. The germline gives CDR1 LGHNA, CDR2 YNFKEQ. The CDR3 runs to 18 residues. V lost 0 bases, J lost 5 bases, and 13 bases stayed unmatched. The CDR3 coding sequence is TGTGCCAGCAGCCAAGATGATCGGGGTAGCGGGGTGGGAGATACGCAGTATTTT. Translated: CASSQDDRGSGVGDTQYF.

J is TRBJ1-2 and V is TRBV9; D unclear. This CDR3 is 14 amino acids long. From germline, CDR1 is SGDLS and CDR2 YYNGEE. The germline V and J ends were trimmed by 3 bases and 6 bases, with 15 bases remaining between them. This chain's CDR3 is CASSAAGVFNGYTF. In nucleotides, the CDR3 is TGTGCCAGCAGCGCCGCAGGAGTTTTCAATGGCTACACCTTC. Drawing the rest from reference TRBV9 and TRBJ1-2, the complete variable domain is DSGVTQTPKHLITATGQRVTLRCSPRSGDLSVYWYQQSLDQGLQFLIQYYNGEERAKGNILERFSAQQFPDLHSELNLSSLELGDSALYFCASSAAGVFNGYTFGSGTRLTVV.

In DNA, the CDR3 is TGTGCCACCAGCAGAGATGGGAGGATTACAGATACGCAGTATTTT. This sequence encodes CATSRDGRITDTQYF. The chain uses TRBV15 and TRBJ2-3, with D tentatively TRBD2 (6 bases). Germline CDR1 reads LNHNV; CDR2 reads YYDKDF (reference sequence). V dropped 0 bases and J dropped 3 bases, with 10 bases sitting between them. The CDR3 runs to 15 residues.

The chain uses TRBV28 and TRBJ1-5, with D possibly TRBD1 on 6 matching bases. The CDR3 sequence is 15 residues long. V was shortened by 3 bases and J by 1 base, with 10 bases between the two germline ends. Germline V lookup: CDR1 MDHEN, CDR2 SYDVKM. The CDR3 DNA reads TGTGCCAGCAGTTTTGACAGGAGGAGCAATCAGCCCCAGCATTTT. Protein: CASSFDRRSNQPQHF.

V is TRBV5-5 and J is TRBJ2-7; D is possibly TRBD1 (6 bases). The CDR3 runs 15 residues. With 0 bases removed from V and 0 bases from J, the gap between germline ends came to 10 bases. From germline, CDR1 is SGHKS and CDR2 YYEKEE (reference sequence). CDR3 residues: CASSLGGTSSYEQYF. The CDR3 DNA reads TGTGCCAGCAGCTTGGGAGGGACATCCTCCTACGAGCAGTACTTC.

V gene TRBV30 combines with J gene TRBJ2-3; D possibly corresponds to TRBD1 (6 bases). Trimming took 3 bases from V and 5 from J, leaving 15 bases between them. The CDR3 totals 14 residues. Germline CDR1 is GTSNPN and CDR2 is SVGIG (reference sequence). The CDR3 DNA follows: TGTGCCTGGAGCCCCGAACAGGGTATAGATACGCAGTATTTT. Protein: CAWSPEQGIDTQYF.

The chain combines TRBV7-2 with TRBJ2-7; no clear D. CDR1 is SGHTA and CDR2 is FQGNSA in the germline V gene. V lost 3 bases, J lost 0 bases, and 12 bases lay in between. The CDR3 runs to 15 residues. This CDR3 is CASSFSPGSSYEQYF. DNA of the CDR3: TGTGCCAGCAGCTTTAGTCCGGGTAGCTCCTACGAGCAGTACTTC.

The chain links TRBV6-6 to TRBJ1-2; the match to TRBD1 covers 9 bases. Looked up from germline, CDR1 is MNHNY and CDR2 is SVGAGI (reference sequence). V was clipped by 7 bases and J by 8 bases; unmatched bases: 14. The CDR3 runs to 15 residues. The CDR3 DNA sequence: TGTGCCAGCATCTCACGCCGGGACAGGGTTGGAGGCTACACCTTC. Residues: CASISRRDRVGGYTF.

The rearrangement uses TRBV2 and TRBJ1-1; D possibly corresponds to TRBD1 (6 bases). The CDR3 has 14 amino acids. Trimming stripped 8 bases from V and 1 base from J, with 14 bases between. Germline CDR1 and CDR2: SNHLY and FYNNEI. As DNA, the CDR3 is TGTGCCAGCGGGAAGGGGGGACAGAACACTGAAGCTTTCTTT. It translates to CASGKGGQNTEAFF.

This sequence joins TRBV6-6 and TRBJ2-3, with D hard to call. This CDR3 contains 13 residues. Looked up from germline, CDR1 is MNHNY and CDR2 is SVGAGI (reference sequence). Trimming took off 2 bases at V and 0 bases at J, with 3 bases between the two ends. In DNA, the CDR3 is TGTGCCAGCAGTTACCCCAGCACAGATACGCAGTATTTT. It encodes CASSYPSTDTQYF.

The sample holds one count of this clone. This chain links TRBV5-1 with TRBJ1-6, with a possible D match to TRBD1 (6 bases). CDR3 length: 15 residues. Per germline, CDR1 SGHRS and CDR2 YFSETQ. Trimming removed 6 bases from V and 8 bases from J, with 18 bases in between. The CDR3 region has the DNA TGCGCCAGCACCCCCGGGCAGGGGACCCATTCACCCCTCCACTTT. This translates into CASTPGQGTHSPLHF.

V usage is TRBV19 and J usage is TRBJ2-1; TRBD2 agrees at 12 bases. The germline gives CDR1 LNHDA, CDR2 SQIVND (reference sequence). CDR3 length equals 15 residues. V was clipped by 4 bases and J by 8 bases; unmatched bases: 6. The DNA for the CDR3 is TGTGCCAGTAGTAACCCTAGCGGGAGGGATTATGAGCAGTTCTTC. It translates to CASSNPSGRDYEQFF.

This chain joins TRBV9 and TRBJ2-1; TRBD2 matches at 8 bases. V lost 4 bases and J lost 8; bases outside the gene matches: 5. Germline V gene data show CDR1 as SGDLS and CDR2 as YYNGEE. This CDR3 is 13 amino acids long. In DNA, the CDR3 is TGTGCCAGCAGCCCTCAGACTAGCGATGAGCAGTTCTTC. Its protein product is CASSPQTSDEQFF.

This sequence joins TRBV7-2 and TRBJ1-5; D is unclear. Germline CDR1 and CDR2: SGHTA and FQGNSA. Trimming removed 3 bases from V and 4 bases from J, with 10 bases in between. CDR3 length: 14 residues. Written as DNA, the CDR3 is TGTGCCAGCAGCTTGATAGGCGATAATCAGCCCCAGCATTTT. It codes for CASSLIGDNQPQHF.